A single sample gave rise to the 6 T cell receptor beta chains below, sequenced in a study of early stage breast cancer tumors. The method was immunoSEQ multiplex PCR; TCRdb's version includes in-frame clones alone and lacks a portion of them. Seen here are some 35,000 clones, about 68% observed once, and the top ten hold about 7%. Sequencing used blood. The receptors derive from a person in their sixties with breast cancer.

V is TRBV9 and J is TRBJ1-6; D uncertain. CDR1 SGDLS and CDR2 YYNGEE come from the germline V gene. V gave up 0 bases and J gave up 5 bases, with 9 bases separating them. CDR3 length: 15 residues. CDR3 protein: CASSVAPAHNSPLHF. The CDR3 bases are TGTGCCAGCAGCGTAGCGCCTGCTCATAATTCACCCCTCCACTTT.

This clone was detected only once. The chain couples TRBV5-1 to TRBJ2-3, with D perhaps matching TRBD2 (5 bases). The V and J ends lost 0 bases and 0 bases respectively, with 11 bases between them. CDR1 is SGHRS and CDR2 is YFSETQ in the germline V gene. The CDR3 spans 16 residues. CDR3 nucleotide sequence: TGCGCCAGCAGCTTGGGCCAGCGGACTAGCACAGATACGCAGTATTTT. It translates to CASSLGQRTSTDTQYF.

The chain recombines TRBV5-6 with TRBJ1-2, with D uncertain. Germline V gene lookup returns CDR1 SGHDT and CDR2 YYEEEE. Trimming took off 4 bases at V and 5 bases at J, with 15 bases between the two ends. The CDR3 loop spans 14 amino acids. The CDR3, as DNA: TGTGCCAGCAGCCCGAAAGGGAGGGTATATGGCTACACCTTC. This codes for CASSPKGRVYGYTF. Filled out from reference TRBV5-6 and TRBJ1-2, the complete variable domain reads DAGVTQSPTHLIKTRGQQVTLRCSPKSGHDTVSWYQQALGQGPQFIFQYYEEEERQRGNFPDRFSGHQFPNYSSELNVNALLLGDSALYLCASSPKGRVYGYTFGSGTRLTVV.

The rearrangement links TRBV7-2 to TRBJ2-1, with D unresolved. The germline V and J ends were trimmed by 5 bases and 9 bases, with 20 bases remaining between them. This CDR3 contains 15 residues. The germline V gene has CDR1 SGHTA and CDR2 FQGNSA. The CDR3 DNA is TGTGCCAGCAGCCTAGATCCTGGGAAGAGGTTTGAGCAGTTCTTC. Translating gives CASSLDPGKRFEQFF.

The chain employs TRBV6-5 and TRBJ2-2, with D tentatively TRBD1 or TRBD2 (5 bases each). CDR1 is MNHEY, CDR2 SVGAGI, per germline. V dropped 10 bases and J dropped 4 bases, with 13 bases sitting between them. The CDR3 consists of 13 residues. The CDR3 region has the DNA TGTGCCACTCGCCTGAGGGGCACCGGGGAGCTGTTTTTT. As protein: CATRLRGTGELFF.

This clone has more than one count but fewer than ten. The genes are TRBV6-5 and TRBJ1-2; weak D call: TRBD1 (6 bases). Germline-derived CDR1 and CDR2 are MNHEY and SVGAGI. CDR3 length: 13 amino acids. Between the trimmed V and J ends, which lost 6 bases and 0 bases, there was a span of 8 bases. CDR3 region: CASRDSTNYGYTF. The CDR3 DNA is TGTGCCAGCAGGGACAGCACTAACTATGGCTACACCTTC.